The 19 T cell receptor beta chains in this list originate from one sample, sequenced in a study of OX40 agonist ivuxolimab in advanced cancers. Data came from immunoSEQ multiplex PCR; TCRdb stores just in-frame clones and leaves some out. This sample carries some 57,000 clones, around 89% of them seen once, and the ten largest clones take approximately 5%. Material: CD4+ or CD8+ T cells sorted from blood, obtained in a trial of the OX40 agonist ivuxolimab. These receptors came from an adult with an advanced solid tumor such as melanoma, head and neck, liver or kidney cancer.

The chain has TRBV5-4 and TRBJ2-5; D gene unclear. V lost 2 bases, J lost 3 bases, and 5 bases lay in between. The CDR3 length is 12 residues. The germline V gene encodes CDR1 SGHNT and CDR2 YYREEE (reference sequence). The CDR3 region is CASSFTEETQYF. The CDR3, as DNA: TGTGCCAGCAGCTTTACGGAAGAGACCCAGTACTTC.

The chain couples TRBV28 to TRBJ2-7; D possibly matches TRBD1 or TRBD2 (5 bases each). The CDR3 loop spans 12 amino acids. Germline CDR1 MDHEN, CDR2 SYDVKM. CDR3 protein: CAAGAGPYEQYF. The CDR3 DNA reads as TGTGCGGCTGGGGCGGGTCCCTACGAGCAGTACTTC.

This clone was counted between two and nine times. This chain uses TRBV6-1 with TRBJ1-5; 7 nucleotides match TRBD1. The CDR3 has 13 amino acids. Germline loops: CDR1 MNHNS, CDR2 SASEGT. J was trimmed by 9 bases and V by 5 bases; bases with no gene match: 7. This chain's CDR3 is CASSINQGGPQHF. The CDR3, as DNA: TGTGCCAGCAGTATTAACCAGGGGGGGCCCCAGCATTTT.

The chain couples TRBV7-9 to TRBJ2-2; 7 bases are shared with TRBD1. The trim removed 3 bases at V and 3 bases at J, leaving 4 bases unmatched. Germline assignment: CDR1 SEHNR and CDR2 FQNEAQ (reference sequence). There are 15 residues in the CDR3. CDR3 sequence: CASSFRQGHTGELFF. DNA for the CDR3: TGTGCCAGCAGCTTCCGACAGGGACACACCGGGGAGCTGTTTTTT.

This chain connects TRBV7-9 to TRBJ2-6; tentatively, D is TRBD2 (6 bases). The CDR3 runs 17 residues. V was cut by 4 bases and J by 4 bases, with 17 bases left in between. Germline CDR1 is SEHNR and CDR2 is FQNEAQ (reference sequence). For the CDR3, the DNA is TGTGCCAGCAGCTCTAGCGTTTCGGCAGCAGGGGCCAACGTCCTGACTTTC. Translated, it gives CASSSSVSAAGANVLTF.

This chain uses TRBV7-2 with TRBJ1-5, with 7 bases matching TRBD1. Germline V lookup: CDR1 SGHTA, CDR2 FQGNSA. V was clipped by 5 bases and J by 7 bases; unmatched bases: 11. The CDR3 extends over 15 amino acids. The CDR3 sequence: CASSVTGAGGQPQHF. The CDR3 DNA reads TGTGCCAGCAGCGTAACAGGGGCCGGGGGACAGCCCCAGCATTTT.

The J gene is TRBJ2-7, the V gene TRBV19, with D possibly TRBD1 on 5 matching bases. Germline V gene sequence: CDR1 LNHDA, CDR2 SQIVND (reference sequence). This CDR3 has 14 residues. V shed 1 base and J shed 4 bases, with 11 bases lying between them. CDR3 sequence reads: CASSIAQGRYEQYF. In DNA, the CDR3 is TGTGCCAGTAGTATAGCGCAGGGAAGGTACGAGCAGTACTTC.

This clone was found once. The rearrangement links TRBV25-1 to TRBJ1-4, with unresolved D. V dropped 2 bases and J dropped 8 bases, with 12 bases sitting between them. Germline CDR1 and CDR2: MGHDK and SYGVNS. The CDR3 length is 14 residues. CDR3 sequence: CASSERVRDEKLFF. CDR3 DNA: TGTGCCAGCAGTGAACGGGTTAGAGACGAAAAACTGTTTTTT.

The V gene is TRBV5-5, the J gene TRBJ2-5; a weak D match, TRBD2 (5 bases). The V gene's germline CDR1 is SGHKS and CDR2 YYEKEE (reference sequence). The CDR3 length is 18 residues. V was cut by 1 base and J by 4 bases, with 23 bases left in between. DNA of the CDR3: TGTGCCAGCAGCTTGAGGCCTGAGTCCGGTAGGACTTCAGAGACCCAGTACTTC. Residues: CASSLRPESGRTSETQYF.

This sequence joins TRBV7-9 and TRBJ1-3, with D maybe TRBD1 (6 bases). CDR1 and CDR2 from the germline V gene are SEHNR and FQNEAQ (reference sequence). This CDR3 has 18 residues. The V and J ends lost 5 bases and 0 bases respectively, with 20 bases between them. The CDR3 DNA sequence: TGTGCCAGCAGCCTACTCGTTGACAGGTTAAGCTCTGGAAACACCATATATTTT. Translated, it gives CASSLLVDRLSSGNTIYF.

V usage is TRBV5-6 and J usage is TRBJ2-7, with D unresolved. The ends were cut back, 0 bases at V and 3 bases at J, with 10 bases in the middle. CDR3 size: 14 residues. Germline loops: CDR1 SGHDT, CDR2 YYEEEE. CDR3 in DNA: TGTGCCAGCAGCTTGGACGGACGGGTCTACGAGCAGTACTTC. Translating gives CASSLDGRVYEQYF.

The chain uses TRBV14 and TRBJ2-7; D is perhaps TRBD1 (6 bases). CDR3 length equals 13 residues. Trimming removed 4 bases from V and 2 bases from J, with 9 bases in between. The V gene's germline CDR1 is SGHDN and CDR2 FVKESK. CDR3 in DNA: TGTGCCAGCAGCCGACAGGCAACCTACGAGCAGTACTTC. Amino acids: CASSRQATYEQYF.

The table lists this clone with a count of one. V usage is TRBV28 and J usage is TRBJ2-5, with D unclear. The CDR3 contains 13 residues. Germline V lookup: CDR1 MDHEN, CDR2 SYDVKM. Deletions cut 3 bases from V and 3 bases from J, with 8 bases between. The CDR3 nucleotides read TGTGCCAGCAGTTTTTTGGTTAAAGAGACCCAGTACTTC. Translating gives CASSFLVKETQYF.

J is TRBJ2-3 and V is TRBV4-3, with TRBD2 matching over 8 bases. There are 17 residues in the CDR3. V shed 4 bases and J 2 bases; nucleotides not matched to a gene: 11. The germline V gene has CDR1 LGHNA and CDR2 YSLEER. CDR3 sequence: CASSRGLASGYTDTQYF. CDR3 nucleotides: TGCGCCAGCAGCCGGGGCCTGGCTAGCGGGTACACAGATACGCAGTATTTT.

The chain links TRBV6-1 to TRBJ2-1; D is undetermined. The CDR3 length is 15 residues. Per germline, CDR1 MNHNS and CDR2 SASEGT. With 0 bases removed from V and 14 bases from J, the gap between germline ends came to 20 bases. The CDR3 region has the DNA TGTGCCAGCAGTGAAGCCTCCCGAAAAAAACCAGAAGAGTTCTTC. This encodes CASSEASRKKPEEFF.

V gene TRBV7-2 combines with J gene TRBJ2-5; the match to TRBD2 covers 9 bases. The CDR3 runs to 15 residues. With 1 base clipped from V and 8 bases from J, the junction kept 8 bases outside the gene matches. Germline CDR1 and CDR2: SGHTA and FQGNSA. The CDR3 DNA reads as TGTGCCAGCAGCTTAGAAGGGACTAGCATCGAAACCCAGTACTTC. It yields the protein CASSLEGTSIETQYF.

The chain combines TRBV7-9 with TRBJ2-1, with D tentatively TRBD2 (6 bases). Trimming took 3 bases from V and 7 from J, leaving 10 bases between them. The CDR3 length is 13 residues. Looked up from germline, CDR1 is SEHNR and CDR2 is FQNEAQ (reference sequence). The CDR3 is CASSLSGGNEQFF. CDR3 bases: TGTGCCAGCAGCTTGAGTGGGGGGAATGAGCAGTTCTTC.

The chain carries TRBV5-1 and TRBJ2-1; D is undetermined. The CDR3 has 14 residues. From germline, CDR1 is SGHRS and CDR2 YFSETQ. V lost 1 base, J lost 6 bases, and 11 bases lay in between. The DNA for the CDR3 is TGCGCCAGCAGCTTGTCGCTGCGCGGCAATGAGCAGTTCTTC. This encodes CASSLSLRGNEQFF. The variable domain in full, with the rest retrieved from reference TRBV5-1 and TRBJ2-1, is KAGVTQTPRYLIKTRGQQVTLSCSPISGHRSVSWYQQTPGQGLQFLFEYFSETQRNKGNFPGRFSGRQFSNSRSEMNVSTLELGDSALYLCASSLSLRGNEQFFGPGTRLTVL.

The chain joins TRBV5-4 to TRBJ2-5, with D tentatively TRBD1 (8 bases). V dropped 4 bases and J dropped 5 bases, with 15 bases sitting between them. The length of the CDR3 is 14 residues. Germline values: CDR1 SGHNT, CDR2 YYREEE (reference sequence). The CDR3 protein is CASSLGQGGETQYF. Here the CDR3 DNA reads TGTGCCAGCAGCCTAGGACAGGGAGGGGAGACCCAGTACTTC. The complete variable domain, with remaining parts taken from reference TRBV5-4 and TRBJ2-5, reads ETGVTQSPTHLIKTRGQQVTLRCSSQSGHNTVSWYQQALGQGPQFIFQYYREEENGRGNFPPRFSGLQFPNYSSELNVNALELDDSALYLCASSLGQGGETQYFGPGTRLLVL.